Sequencing of this TCR beta chain was carried out in a study of shared clonotypes between healthy human individuals. About the study: Samples came from two female and three male donors aged 18 to 49. Used for every donor were three CD4 naive, three CD4 memory, two CD8 naive and one CD8 memory plate. Study observations and caveats: A handful of donors shared approximately 5% of their naive CD4 clonotypes. Generation probabilities of non-shared clonotypes were lower (relative to those shared by all four donors).

This CDR3 is 10 amino acids long. CDR1 is MNHEY and CDR2 is SMNVEV in the germline V gene (reference sequence). Trimming took 4 bases from V and 4 from J, leaving 2 bases between them. Turning to this clone: The antigen remains undetermined. The identical CDR3 is also encoded by other nucleotide sequences in the sample.

In the naive CD8 group, cells lacked CD45RO and were positively selected for CCR7, so terminally differentiated effector memory CD45RA+ cells were left out. Data came from immunoSEQ multiplex PCR; TCRdb stores just in-frame clones and leaves some out. The data show around 2,100,000 clones, with about 95% seen just once and less than 1.5% held by the top ten. The receptor was derived from a man between 18 and 35 years old in good health. Source material: naive CD8+ T cells sorted from blood. The chain has TRBV27 and TRBJ2-7; D is ambiguous. CDR3 in amino acids: CASSSYEQYF. The DNA of the CDR3 is TGTGCCAGCAGTTCTTACGAGCAGTACTTC.